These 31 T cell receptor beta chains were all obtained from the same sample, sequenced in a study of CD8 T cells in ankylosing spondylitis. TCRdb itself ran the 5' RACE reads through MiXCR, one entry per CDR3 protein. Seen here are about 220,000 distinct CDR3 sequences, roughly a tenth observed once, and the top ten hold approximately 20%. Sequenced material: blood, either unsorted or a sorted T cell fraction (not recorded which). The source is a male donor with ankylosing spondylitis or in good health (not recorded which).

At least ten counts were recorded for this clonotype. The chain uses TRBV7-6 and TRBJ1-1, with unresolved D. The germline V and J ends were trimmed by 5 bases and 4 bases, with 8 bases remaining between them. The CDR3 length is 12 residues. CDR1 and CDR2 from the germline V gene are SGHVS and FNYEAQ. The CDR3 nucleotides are TGTGCCAGCAGCGCTTCGAGCACTGAAGCTTTCTTT. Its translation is CASSASSTEAFF.

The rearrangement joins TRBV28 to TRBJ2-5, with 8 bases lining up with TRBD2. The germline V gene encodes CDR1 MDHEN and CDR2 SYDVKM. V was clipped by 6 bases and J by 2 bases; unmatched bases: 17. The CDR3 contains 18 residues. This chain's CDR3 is CASSRMVVAGLGQETQYF. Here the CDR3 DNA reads TGTGCCAGCAGCCGAATGGTAGTAGCGGGGTTGGGTCAAGAGACCCAGTACTTC.

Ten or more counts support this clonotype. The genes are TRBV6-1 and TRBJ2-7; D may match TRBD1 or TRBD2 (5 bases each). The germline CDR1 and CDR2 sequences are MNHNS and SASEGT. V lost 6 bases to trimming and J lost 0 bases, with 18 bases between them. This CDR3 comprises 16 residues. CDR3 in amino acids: CASRNGDAYDSYEQYF. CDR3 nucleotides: TGTGCCAGCAGGAATGGGGACGCCTACGACTCCTACGAGCAGTACTTC.

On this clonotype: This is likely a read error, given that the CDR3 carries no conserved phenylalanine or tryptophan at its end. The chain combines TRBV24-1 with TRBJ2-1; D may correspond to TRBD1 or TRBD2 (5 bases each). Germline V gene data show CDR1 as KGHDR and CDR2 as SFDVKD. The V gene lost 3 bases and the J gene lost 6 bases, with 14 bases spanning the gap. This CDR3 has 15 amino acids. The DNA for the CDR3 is TGTGCCACCAGTGATACGAGAGGGACCGTCAATGAGCAGTTCCTC. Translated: CATSDTRGTVNEQFL.

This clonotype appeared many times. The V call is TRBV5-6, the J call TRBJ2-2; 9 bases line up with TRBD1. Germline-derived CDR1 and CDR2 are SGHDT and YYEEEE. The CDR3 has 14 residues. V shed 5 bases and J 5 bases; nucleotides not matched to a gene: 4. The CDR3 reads CASSYRGRTGELFF. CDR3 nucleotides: TGTGCCAGCAGTTACAGGGGGCGAACCGGGGAGCTGTTTTTT.

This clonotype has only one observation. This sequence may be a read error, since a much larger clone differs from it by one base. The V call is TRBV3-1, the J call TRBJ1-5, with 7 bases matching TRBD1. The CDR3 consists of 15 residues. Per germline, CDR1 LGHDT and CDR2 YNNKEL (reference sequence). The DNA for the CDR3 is TGTGCCAGCAGCCAAGTTCAAGGGGGCGATCAGCCCCAGCGTTTT. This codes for CASSQVQGGDQPQRF.

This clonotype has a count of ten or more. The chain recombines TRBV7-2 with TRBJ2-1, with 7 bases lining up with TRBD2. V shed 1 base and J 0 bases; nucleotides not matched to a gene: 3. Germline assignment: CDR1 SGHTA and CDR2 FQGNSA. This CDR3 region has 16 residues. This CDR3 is CASSLGSGGSYNEQFF. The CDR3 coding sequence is TGTGCCAGCAGCTTAGGGTCGGGGGGCTCCTACAATGAGCAGTTCTTC.

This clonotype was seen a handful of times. The CDR3 sequence is CSASLAAGGPETQYF. CDR3 sequence (DNA): TGCAGTGCTAGTCTTGCAGCGGGGGGGCCCGAGACCCAGTACTTC. J is TRBJ2-5 and V is TRBV20-1; TRBD2 matches at 10 bases. Germline V lookup: CDR1 DFQATT, CDR2 SNEGSKA (reference sequence). The CDR3 spans 15 residues. V lost 3 bases, J lost 5 bases, and 9 bases stayed unmatched.

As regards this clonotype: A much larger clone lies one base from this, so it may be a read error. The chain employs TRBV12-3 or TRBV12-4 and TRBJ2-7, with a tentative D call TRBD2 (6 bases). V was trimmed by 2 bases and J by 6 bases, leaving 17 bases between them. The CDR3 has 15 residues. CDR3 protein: CASSLRSGEVGEQYF. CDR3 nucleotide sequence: TGTGCCAGCAGTTTAAGGTCCGGGGAGGTAGGCGAGCAGTACTTC.

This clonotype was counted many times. CDR3 coding DNA: TGCGCCAGCAGCTTGACAGGGGATGCCGTCACTGAAGCTTTCTTT. Translation gives CASSLTGDAVTEAFF. The rearrangement links TRBV5-1 to TRBJ1-1; 7 bases map to TRBD1. Trimming removed 1 base from V and 4 bases from J; junction bases left unmatched: 7. The CDR3 sequence is 15 residues long. The germline V gene has CDR1 SGHRS and CDR2 YFSETQ.

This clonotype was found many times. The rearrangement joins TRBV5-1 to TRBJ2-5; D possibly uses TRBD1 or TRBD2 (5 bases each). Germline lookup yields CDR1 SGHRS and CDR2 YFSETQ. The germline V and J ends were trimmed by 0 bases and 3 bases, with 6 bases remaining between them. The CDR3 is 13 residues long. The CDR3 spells CASSLGGKETQYF. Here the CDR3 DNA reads TGCGCCAGCAGCTTGGGGGGGAAAGAGACCCAGTACTTC.

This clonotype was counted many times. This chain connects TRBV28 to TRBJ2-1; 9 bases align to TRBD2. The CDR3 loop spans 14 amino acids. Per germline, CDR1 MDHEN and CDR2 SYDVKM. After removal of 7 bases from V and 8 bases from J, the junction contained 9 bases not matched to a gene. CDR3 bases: TGTGCCAGCACTCCGGGACTAGCTCTCCATGAGCAGTTCTTC. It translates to CASTPGLALHEQFF.

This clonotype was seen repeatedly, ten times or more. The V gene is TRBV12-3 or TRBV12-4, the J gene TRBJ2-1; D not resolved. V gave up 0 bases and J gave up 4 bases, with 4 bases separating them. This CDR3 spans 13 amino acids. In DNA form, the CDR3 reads TGTGCCAGCAGTTTAGCGCTGTACAATGAGCAGTTCTTC. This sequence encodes CASSLALYNEQFF.

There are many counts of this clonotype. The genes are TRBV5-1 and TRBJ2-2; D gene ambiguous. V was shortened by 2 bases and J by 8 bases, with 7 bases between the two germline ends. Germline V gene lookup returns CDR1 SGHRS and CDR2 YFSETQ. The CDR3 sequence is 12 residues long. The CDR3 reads CASSFGVGELFF. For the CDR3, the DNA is TGCGCCAGCAGCTTCGGTGTTGGGGAGCTGTTTTTT.

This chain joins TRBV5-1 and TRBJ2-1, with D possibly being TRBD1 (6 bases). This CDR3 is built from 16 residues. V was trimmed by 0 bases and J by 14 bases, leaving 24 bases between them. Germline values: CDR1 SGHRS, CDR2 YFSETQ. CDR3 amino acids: CASSLEAIWDNEREFF. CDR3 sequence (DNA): TGCGCCAGCAGCTTGGAAGCGATCTGGGACAACGAGCGTGAGTTCTTC.

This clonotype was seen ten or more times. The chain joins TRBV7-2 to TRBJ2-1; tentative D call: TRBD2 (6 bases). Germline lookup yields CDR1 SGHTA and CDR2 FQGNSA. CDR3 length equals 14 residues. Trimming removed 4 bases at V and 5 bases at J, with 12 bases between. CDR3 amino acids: CASSSSGSHNEQFF. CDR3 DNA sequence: TGTGCCAGCAGCTCCTCCGGGAGCCACAATGAGCAGTTCTTC. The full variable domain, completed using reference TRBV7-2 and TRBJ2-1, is GAGVSQSPSNKVTEKGKDVELRCDPISGHTALYWYRQSLGQGLEFLIYFQGNSAPDKSGLPSDRFSAERTGGSVSTLTIQRTQQEDSAVYLCASSSSGSHNEQFFGPGTRLTVL.

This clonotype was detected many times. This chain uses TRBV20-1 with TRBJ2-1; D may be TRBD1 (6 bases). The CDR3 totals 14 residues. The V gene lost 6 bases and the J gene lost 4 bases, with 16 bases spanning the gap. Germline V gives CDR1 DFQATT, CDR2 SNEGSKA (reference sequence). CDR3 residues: CSATPGQLYNEQFF. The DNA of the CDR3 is TGCAGTGCGACCCCTGGACAGTTATACAATGAGCAGTTCTTC.

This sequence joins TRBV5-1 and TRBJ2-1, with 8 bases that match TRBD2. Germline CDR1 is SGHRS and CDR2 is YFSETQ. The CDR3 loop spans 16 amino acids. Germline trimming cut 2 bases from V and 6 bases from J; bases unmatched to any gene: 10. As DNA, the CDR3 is TGCGCCAGCAGCTTATCCGGGACTAGAATCTCCAATGAGCAGTTCTTC. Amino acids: CASSLSGTRISNEQFF.

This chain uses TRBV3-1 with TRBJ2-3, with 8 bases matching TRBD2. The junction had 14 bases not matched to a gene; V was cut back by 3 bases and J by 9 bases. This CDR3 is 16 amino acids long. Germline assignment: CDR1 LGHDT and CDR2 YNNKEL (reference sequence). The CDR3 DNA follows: TGTGCCAGCAGCCAGGCAGCGGGGGCCCTGGTCGGGACGCAGTATTTT. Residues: CASSQAAGALVGTQYF.

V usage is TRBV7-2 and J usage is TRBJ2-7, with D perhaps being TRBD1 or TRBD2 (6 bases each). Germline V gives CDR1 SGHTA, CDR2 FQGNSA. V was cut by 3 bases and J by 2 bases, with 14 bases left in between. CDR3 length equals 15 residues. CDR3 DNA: TGTGCCAGCAGCTTCGATGGGGGGCACACCTACGAGCAGTACTTC. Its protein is CASSFDGGHTYEQYF. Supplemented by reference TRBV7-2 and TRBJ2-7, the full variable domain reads GAGVSQSPSNKVTEKGKDVELRCDPISGHTALYWYRQSLGQGLEFLIYFQGNSAPDKSGLPSDRFSAERTGGSVSTLTIQRTQQEDSAVYLCASSFDGGHTYEQYFGPGTRLTVT.

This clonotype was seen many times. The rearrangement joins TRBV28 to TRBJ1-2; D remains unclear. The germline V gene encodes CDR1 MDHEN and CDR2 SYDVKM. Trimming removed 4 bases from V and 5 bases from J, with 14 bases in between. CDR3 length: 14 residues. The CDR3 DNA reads TGTGCCAGCAGTTGGGAGGGCAACGGGTATGGCTACACCTTC. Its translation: CASSWEGNGYGYTF.

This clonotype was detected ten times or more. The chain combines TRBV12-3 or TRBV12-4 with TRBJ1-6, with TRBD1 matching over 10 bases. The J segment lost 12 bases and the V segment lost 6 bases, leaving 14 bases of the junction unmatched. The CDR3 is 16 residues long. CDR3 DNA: TGTGCCAGCAGGCCCAATTTGGGGACAGGGGAGAGACCCCTCCACTTT. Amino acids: CASRPNLGTGERPLHF.

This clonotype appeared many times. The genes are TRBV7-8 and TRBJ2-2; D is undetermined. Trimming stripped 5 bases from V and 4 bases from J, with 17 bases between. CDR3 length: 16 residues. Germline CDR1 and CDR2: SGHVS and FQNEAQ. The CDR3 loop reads CASSHTRPESTGELFF. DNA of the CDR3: TGTGCCAGCAGCCACACCCGGCCTGAGTCCACCGGGGAGCTGTTTTTT.

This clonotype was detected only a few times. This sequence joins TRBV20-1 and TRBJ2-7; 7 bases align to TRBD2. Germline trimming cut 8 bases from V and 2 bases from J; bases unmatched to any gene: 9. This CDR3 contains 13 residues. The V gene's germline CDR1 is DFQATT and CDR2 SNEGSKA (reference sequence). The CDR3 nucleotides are TGCAGTACCCGGGACTACCAAACCTACGAGCAGTACTTC. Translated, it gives CSTRDYQTYEQYF.

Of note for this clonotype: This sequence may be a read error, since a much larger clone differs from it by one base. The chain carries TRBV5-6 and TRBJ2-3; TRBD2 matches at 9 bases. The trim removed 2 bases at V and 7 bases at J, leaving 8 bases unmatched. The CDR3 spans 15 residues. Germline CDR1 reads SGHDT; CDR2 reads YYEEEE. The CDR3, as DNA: TGTGCCAGCAGCTTAGCGGGGGGATATTCACATACGCAGTATTTT. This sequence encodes CASSLAGGYSHTQYF.

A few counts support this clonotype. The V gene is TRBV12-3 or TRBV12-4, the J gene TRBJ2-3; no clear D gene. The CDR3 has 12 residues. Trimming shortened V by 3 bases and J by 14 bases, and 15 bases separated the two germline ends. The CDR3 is CASSFFPGLVYF. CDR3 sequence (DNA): TGTGCCAGCAGTTTTTTCCCGGGTTTGGTGTATTTT.

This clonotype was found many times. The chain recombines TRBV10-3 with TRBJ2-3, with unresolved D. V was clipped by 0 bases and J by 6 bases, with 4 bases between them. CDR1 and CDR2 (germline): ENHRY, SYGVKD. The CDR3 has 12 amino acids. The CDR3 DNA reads TGTGCCATCAGTGAGTCGACCGATACGCAGTATTTT. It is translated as CAISESTDTQYF.

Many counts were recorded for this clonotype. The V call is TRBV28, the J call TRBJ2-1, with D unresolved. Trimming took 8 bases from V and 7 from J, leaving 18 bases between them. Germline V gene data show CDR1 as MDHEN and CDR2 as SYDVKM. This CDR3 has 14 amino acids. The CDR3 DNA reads TGTGCCAGCGGATTCAGGAGTCTGGGTAATGAGCAGTTCTTC. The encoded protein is CASGFRSLGNEQFF.

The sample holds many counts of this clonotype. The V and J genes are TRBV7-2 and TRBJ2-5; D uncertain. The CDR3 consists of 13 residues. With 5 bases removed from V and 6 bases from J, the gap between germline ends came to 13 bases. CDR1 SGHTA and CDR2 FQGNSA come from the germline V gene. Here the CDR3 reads CASSLGLGKTQYF. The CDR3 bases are TGTGCCAGCAGCCTGGGATTGGGGAAGACCCAGTACTTC.

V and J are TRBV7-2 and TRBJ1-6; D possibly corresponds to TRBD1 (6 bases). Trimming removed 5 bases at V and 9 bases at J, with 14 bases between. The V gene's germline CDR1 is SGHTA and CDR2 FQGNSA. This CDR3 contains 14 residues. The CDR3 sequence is CASSTNNRVSPLHF. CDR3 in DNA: TGTGCCAGCAGCACCAACAACAGGGTTTCACCCCTCCACTTT. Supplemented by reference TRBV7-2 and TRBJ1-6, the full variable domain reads GAGVSQSPSNKVTEKGKDVELRCDPISGHTALYWYRQSLGQGLEFLIYFQGNSAPDKSGLPSDRFSAERTGGSVSTLTIQRTQQEDSAVYLCASSTNNRVSPLHFGNGTRLTVT.

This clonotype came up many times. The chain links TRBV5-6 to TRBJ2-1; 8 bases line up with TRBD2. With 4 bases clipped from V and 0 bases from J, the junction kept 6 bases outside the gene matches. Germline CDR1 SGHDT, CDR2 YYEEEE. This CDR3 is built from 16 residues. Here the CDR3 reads CASSGAAGASYNEQFF. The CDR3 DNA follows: TGTGCCAGCAGCGGGGCAGCGGGGGCCTCCTACAATGAGCAGTTCTTC. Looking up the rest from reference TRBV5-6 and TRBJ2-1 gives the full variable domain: DAGVTQSPTHLIKTRGQQVTLRCSPKSGHDTVSWYQQALGQGPQFIFQYYEEEERQRGNFPDRFSGHQFPNYSSELNVNALLLGDSALYLCASSGAAGASYNEQFFGPGTRLTVL.